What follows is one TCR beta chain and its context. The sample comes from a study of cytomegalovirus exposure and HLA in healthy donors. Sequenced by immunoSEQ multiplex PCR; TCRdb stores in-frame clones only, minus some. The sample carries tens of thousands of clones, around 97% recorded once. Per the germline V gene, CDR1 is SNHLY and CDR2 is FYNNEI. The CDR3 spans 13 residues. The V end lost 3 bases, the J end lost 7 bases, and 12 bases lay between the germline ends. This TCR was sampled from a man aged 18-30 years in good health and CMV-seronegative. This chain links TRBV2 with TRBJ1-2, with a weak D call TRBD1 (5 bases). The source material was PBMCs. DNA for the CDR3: TGTGCCAGCAGTGAGGCAGGGTTGGCTGGCTACACCTTC. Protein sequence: CASSEAGLAGYTF.